This T cell receptor (beta chain) was sequenced during a study of radiation and T cells in renal cell carcinoma. Assay used: immunoSEQ multiplex PCR; TCRdb lists only in-frame clones, some missing. The repertoire holds over 60,000 clones, with just over 75% as singletons. This CDR3 is built from 13 residues. CDR1 MNHEY and CDR2 SVGAGI come from the germline V gene. Trimming stripped 4 bases from V and 2 bases from J, with 6 bases between. The time point: blood 2 weeks post-SBRT. The sample's treatment: 15 Gy SBRT to primary tumor, nephrectomy 4 weeks later. After SBRT, blood was collected at 2 and 4 weeks, plus baseline. This renal cell carcinoma was of the clear cell type.

Sequences were derived from blood, sampled from a patient whose treatment included radiotherapy and nephrectomy. The clonotype was recovered from a man in his 60s with renal cell carcinoma. This chain uses TRBV6-5 with TRBJ2-1; D unclear. The CDR3 DNA reads TGTGCCAGCAGTTCGATACCCTACAATGAGCAGTTCTTC. This gives the protein CASSSIPYNEQFF.